Only a few counts were recorded for the clone carrying this T cell receptor beta chain. The CDR3 has 17 residues. Trimming removed 2 bases at V and 0 bases at J, with 11 bases between. Per germline, CDR1 MNHEY and CDR2 SVGAGI. This sample was taken from a study of T-cell reconstitution after alpha-beta-depleted transplantation in children. Library preparation (for TCRbeta) was performed with unique molecular identifiers. One entry per CDR3 protein results from TCRdb running MiXCR on the PCR reads. The data hold 200,000 to 300,000 distinct CDR3 sequences, with around 25% observed a single time. The receptor was derived from a girl aged 2 to 10 with Fanconi anemia, due to receive a stem cell transplant. The J gene is TRBJ1-6, the V gene TRBV6-5; tentatively, D is TRBD1 (5 bases). The sequenced sample was PBMCs, obtained before TCRalphabeta/CD19-depleted stem cell transplant. Written as DNA, the CDR3 is TGTGCCAGCAGTTACAGGGGCGTAAGCTCCTATAATTCACCCCTCCACTTT. Protein product: CASSYRGVSSYNSPLHF.